These T cell receptor beta chains were read from a single sample in a study of CD8+ T cells in alopecia areata. Profiling relied on immunoSEQ multiplex PCR, and the TCRdb table lists in-frame clones only, not all of them. The table records about 150,000 clones, 87% of them present only once. The starting material was CD8+ T cells sorted from blood, obtained at week 0. The source of these receptors is a human donor with alopecia areata. Each CDR3 is given with its conserved first and last residue. D genes are given only for firm matches. Clone sizes are given selectively: once, few, many, or a class where the clone is expanded.

size: .
D: .
J: TRBJ2-5
V: TRBV6-6
DNA: TGTGCCAGCAGCCGAAACCGGGGCCAAGAGACCCAGTACTTC
CDR3: CASSRNRGQETQYF

size: .
D: .
J: TRBJ2-7
V: TRBV6-6
DNA: TGTGCCAGCAGTTACTCGGCAGATGCCTACGAGCAGTACTTC
CDR3: CASSYSADAYEQYF

size: .
D: .
J: TRBJ2-3
V: TRBV7-6
DNA: TGTGCCAGCAGCGCTGCTATAGGCACAGATACGCAGTATTTT
CDR3: CASSAAIGTDTQYF

size: .
D: .
J: TRBJ2-7
V: TRBV7-9
DNA: TGTGCCAGCAGCTTACTTGCCGACGAGCAGTACTTC
CDR3: CASSLLADEQYF

size: .
D: .
J: TRBJ2-7
V: TRBV19
DNA: TGTGCCAGTAGTATGTGGGACGCGCCCATGGGACACGAGCAGTACTTC
CDR3: CASSMWDAPMGHEQYF

size: .
D: TRBD2
J: TRBJ2-1
V: TRBV27
DNA: TGTGCCAGCACCAGCGGGGGTCCCAATGAGCAGTTCTTC
CDR3: CASTSGGPNEQFF

size: .
D: .
J: TRBJ2-7
V: TRBV25-1
DNA: TGTGCCAGCGTTAAGACAAGGCAGACCTACGAGCAGTACTTC
CDR3: CASVKTRQTYEQYF

size: .
D: .
J: TRBJ2-2
V: TRBV27
DNA: TGTGCCAGCAGCCCTTTTGGGAACACCGGGGAGCTGTTTTTT
CDR3: CASSPFGNTGELFF

size: .
D: TRBD2
J: TRBJ2-1
V: TRBV11-2
DNA: TGTGCCAGCAGCATGGGGACTAGCGGGACGTATGAGCAATTCTTC
CDR3: CASSMGTSGTYEQFF

size: .
D: .
J: TRBJ1-3
V: TRBV30
DNA: TGTGCCTGGAGTGAGTTGAACTCTGGAAACACCATATATTTT
CDR3: CAWSELNSGNTIYF

size: .
D: TRBD1
J: TRBJ2-7
V: TRBV27
DNA: TGTGCCAGCAGTCCGTCGACAGGGAGCTCCTACGAGCAGTACTTC
CDR3: CASSPSTGSSYEQYF

size: .
D: .
J: TRBJ2-3
V: TRBV30
DNA: TGTGCCTGGACTCCGGGGACCACTAGCACAGATACGCAGTATTTT
CDR3: CAWTPGTTSTDTQYF

size: .
D: TRBD2
J: TRBJ2-5
V: TRBV7-3
DNA: TGTGCCAGCAGCTTCGCGGGAGGGCCGTCAGAGACCCAGTACTTC
CDR3: CASSFAGGPSETQYF

size: .
D: .
J: TRBJ2-7
V: TRBV5-1
DNA: TGCGCCAGCAGCTTGTCTAGCAACTACGAGCAGTACTTC
CDR3: CASSLSSNYEQYF

size: .
D: .
J: TRBJ2-7
V: TRBV7-9
DNA: TGTGCCAGCAGCTTAGCTGAGGCCTACGAGCAGTACTTC
CDR3: CASSLAEAYEQYF

size: .
D: TRBD2
J: TRBJ2-2
V: TRBV11-2
DNA: TGTGCCAGCAGCTTAGGATCAGCGGGGGCCTTCTACACCGGGGAGCTGTTTTTT
CDR3: CASSLGSAGAFYTGELFF

size: .
D: .
J: TRBJ2-7
V: TRBV5-1
DNA: TGCGCCAGCAGCTTGAACACGGACTACGAGCAGTACTTC
CDR3: CASSLNTDYEQYF

size: .
D: .
J: TRBJ1-1
V: TRBV5-4
DNA: TGTGCCAGCAGCTTGAATTACGGGGTCACTGAAGCTTTCTTT
CDR3: CASSLNYGVTEAFF

size: .
D: TRBD1
J: TRBJ2-3
V: TRBV9
DNA: TGTGCCAGCAGCGTACTTGCAGGGGGATTAACAGATACGCAGTATTTT
CDR3: CASSVLAGGLTDTQYF

size: once
D: TRBD1
J: TRBJ2-1
V: TRBV2
DNA: TGTGCCAGCAGTGACCCATACAGGGGAAATGAGCAGTTCTTC
CDR3: CASSDPYRGNEQFF

size: once
D: .
J: TRBJ2-1
V: TRBV7-9
DNA: TGTGCCAGCAGCTCTCAGGAGGGATACAATGAGCAGTTCTTC
CDR3: CASSSQEGYNEQFF

size: .
D: TRBD1
J: TRBJ1-2
V: TRBV5-4
DNA: TGTGCCAGCAGCTTGGATCGCGAGGGGACAGGGGGTTACTATGGCTACACCTTC
CDR3: CASSLDREGTGGYYGYTF

size: .
D: TRBD1
J: TRBJ1-5
V: TRBV6-1
DNA: TGTGCCAGCAGTGAACGTCAGGGGGGTGACAATCAGCCCCAGCATTTT
CDR3: CASSERQGGDNQPQHF

size: .
D: .
J: TRBJ1-4
V: TRBV5-1
DNA: TGCGCCAGCAGCTTGGCCCAGGCAGCAACTAATGAAAAACTGTTTTTT
CDR3: CASSLAQAATNEKLFF

size: once
D: .
J: TRBJ2-3
V: TRBV4-1
DNA: TGCGCCAGCAGCTCGCTTCCTCGTACCACAGATACGCAGTATTTT
CDR3: CASSSLPRTTDTQYF

size: .
D: .
J: TRBJ2-2
V: TRBV30
DNA: TGTGCCTGGAGTCGTGCCGGGGAGCTGTTTTTT
CDR3: CAWSRAGELFF

size: .
D: .
J: TRBJ1-2
V: TRBV30
DNA: TGTGCCTGGAGTGCCTCGGGGCGGGACGGCTACACCTTC
CDR3: CAWSASGRDGYTF

size: .
D: .
J: TRBJ2-2
V: TRBV7-9
DNA: TGTGCCAGCAGCACACGGGACACCTACACCGGGGAGCTGTTTTTT
CDR3: CASSTRDTYTGELFF

size: .
D: .
J: TRBJ2-2
V: TRBV27
DNA: TGTGCCAGCAGTTTTAACAGGGCGACCGGGGAGCTGTTTTTT
CDR3: CASSFNRATGELFF

size: .
D: TRBD1
J: TRBJ2-2
V: TRBV10-3
DNA: TGTGCCATCAGTGACCCCGGGAACAGGGGGTCCACCGGGGAGCTGTTTTTT
CDR3: CAISDPGNRGSTGELFF

size: .
D: .
J: TRBJ1-1
V: TRBV5-5
DNA: TGTGCCAGCAGCTTGGACGGTATGAACACTGAAGCTTTCTTT
CDR3: CASSLDGMNTEAFF

size: .
D: TRBD1
J: TRBJ2-5
V: TRBV27
DNA: TGTGCCAGCAGATCAGGGGGTAGAGAGACCCAGTACTTC
CDR3: CASRSGGRETQYF

size: .
D: .
J: TRBJ1-1
V: TRBV7-9
DNA: TGTGCCAGCAGCTTACCGAGCGACACTGAAGCTTTCTTT
CDR3: CASSLPSDTEAFF

size: .
D: TRBD1
J: TRBJ1-2
V: TRBV7-9
DNA: TGTGCCACCGACAGGGTCGACTATGGCTACACCTTC
CDR3: CATDRVDYGYTF

size: few
D: .
J: TRBJ2-5
V: TRBV7-9
DNA: TGTGCCAGCAGCCAAACCAGGGAACAAGAGACCCAGTACTTC
CDR3: CASSQTREQETQYF

size: .
D: .
J: TRBJ2-7
V: TRBV4-1
DNA: TGCGCCAGCAGCCAAGCCCCCGGAGGGACCTACGAGCAGTACTTC
CDR3: CASSQAPGGTYEQYF

size: .
D: TRBD2
J: TRBJ2-2
V: TRBV7-9
DNA: TGTGCCAGCAGCTTTGCTAGCGGGGGGACCACCGGGGAGCTGTTTTTT
CDR3: CASSFASGGTTGELFF

size: .
D: .
J: TRBJ2-2
V: TRBV5-6
DNA: TGTGCCAGCAGCCCTACTTACACCGGGGAGCTGTTTTTT
CDR3: CASSPTYTGELFF

size: .
D: TRBD1
J: TRBJ2-3
V: TRBV29-1
DNA: TGCAGCGTTGAAGGGCCCCCAGGGGGCATCGCAGATACGCAGTATTTT
CDR3: CSVEGPPGGIADTQYF

size: once
D: .
J: TRBJ1-1
V: TRBV7-8
DNA: TGTGCCAGCAGCCCCGGCACAGAGATGAACACTGAAGCTTTCTTT
CDR3: CASSPGTEMNTEAFF

size: .
D: TRBD2
J: TRBJ2-4
V: TRBV29-1
DNA: TGCAGCGTCGGACTAGTTAATGAAAACATTCAGTACTTC
CDR3: CSVGLVNENIQYF

size: .
D: TRBD1
J: TRBJ1-2
V: TRBV6-5
DNA: TGTGCCAGCAGTCCGACAGGGCCTAACTATGGCTACACCTTC
CDR3: CASSPTGPNYGYTF

size: .
D: .
J: TRBJ1-2
V: TRBV11-2
DNA: TGTGCCAGCAGCTTGGCCCGGGACGGCTATAGCTACACCTTC
CDR3: CASSLARDGYSYTF

size: .
D: .
J: TRBJ2-1
V: TRBV19
DNA: TGTGCCAGTAGTATAGGTTGGGCAACCAATGAGCAGTTCTTC
CDR3: CASSIGWATNEQFF

size: .
D: TRBD2
J: TRBJ2-3
V: TRBV6-1
DNA: TGTGCCAGCAGTGAAATCTTAGCGGGAGGGTACACAGATACGCAGTATTTT
CDR3: CASSEILAGGYTDTQYF

size: .
D: .
J: TRBJ1-1
V: TRBV29-1
DNA: TGCAGCGCCGGAGTGAGTCGGGGGGCCAGGGACACTGAAGCTTTCTTT
CDR3: CSAGVSRGARDTEAFF

size: .
D: .
J: TRBJ2-2
V: TRBV5-5
DNA: TGTGCCAGCAGCTCAGCGAACACCGGGGAGCTGTTTTTT
CDR3: CASSSANTGELFF

size: .
D: .
J: TRBJ1-6
V: TRBV4-2
DNA: TGTGCCAGCAGCCAAGATGGCCCCCTAAGCTCCTATAATTCACCCCTCCACTTT
CDR3: CASSQDGPLSSYNSPLHF

size: .
D: .
J: TRBJ2-3
V: TRBV27
DNA: TGTGCCAGCAGTTTATCTCGTAGCACAGATACGCAGTATTTT
CDR3: CASSLSRSTDTQYF